The sequence of this TCR beta chain was determined in a study of T cell changes during pregnancy in multiple sclerosis. Libraries were prepared by immunoSEQ multiplex PCR; TCRdb keeps only in-frame clonotypes and omits some of them. The top ten clones hold more than 2% of a sample with approximately 85,000 clones, approximately 91% of them seen once. Germline V gene sequence: CDR1 SGHNT, CDR2 YYREEE (reference sequence). V gave up 2 bases and J gave up 7 bases, with 10 bases separating them. CDR3 size: 13 residues. This receptor was taken from a female donor with multiple sclerosis, enrolled in a pregnancy study. The starting material was peripheral blood, obtained in the first trimester of pregnancy. The V call is TRBV5-4, the J call TRBJ1-5; the D gene is possibly TRBD1 (6 bases). The CDR3 sequence: CASSLQGVQPQHF. The CDR3 bases are TGTGCCAGCAGCTTACAGGGAGTACAGCCCCAGCATTTT.